This T cell receptor beta chain comes out of a study of blood T cell repertoires in COVID-19. Method: immunoSEQ multiplex PCR; TCRdb's copy keeps in-frame clones and lacks some. The repertoire has about 98,000 clones, about 83% of them found once; the top ten carry about 9.9%. With 2 bases removed from V and 5 bases from J, the gap between germline ends came to 22 bases. CDR3 length equals 16 residues. The germline gives CDR1 GTSNPN, CDR2 SVGIG (reference sequence). The chain recombines TRBV30 with TRBJ2-7; D is perhaps TRBD2 (7 bases). The TCR originated in a man aged 35-49 years with active or convalescent COVID-19. Sequencing was done on a sample of peripheral blood. The CDR3 spells CAWSPPRTGGRDEQYF. The CDR3 DNA sequence: TGTGCCTGGAGTCCCCCCCGGACGGGGGGCAGGGACGAGCAGTACTTC.